This T cell receptor beta chain was observed in a study of identical twins. Trimming took off 2 bases at V and 0 bases at J, with 16 bases between the two ends. The germline V gene has CDR1 LGHNT and CDR2 FRNRAP. The CDR3 totals 17 residues. TCRdb reprocessed the 5' RACE reads with MiXCR, giving one entry per CDR3 protein. This sample has approximately 260,000 distinct CDR3 sequences; around 8.8% occur once, and the top ten carry 3%. The sample also formed part of further work on yellow fever vaccine responses in identical twins.

The specimen sequenced was CD8+ T cells sorted from blood. This clonotype was obtained from a woman aged 18-30 years in good health. This chain joins TRBV12-5 and TRBJ1-1; D is unresolved. The CDR3 DNA sequence: TGTGCTAGTGGTTTGATTGCCCCCGGAGGGATGAACACTGAAGCTTTCTTT. Its translation: CASGLIAPGGMNTEAFF.